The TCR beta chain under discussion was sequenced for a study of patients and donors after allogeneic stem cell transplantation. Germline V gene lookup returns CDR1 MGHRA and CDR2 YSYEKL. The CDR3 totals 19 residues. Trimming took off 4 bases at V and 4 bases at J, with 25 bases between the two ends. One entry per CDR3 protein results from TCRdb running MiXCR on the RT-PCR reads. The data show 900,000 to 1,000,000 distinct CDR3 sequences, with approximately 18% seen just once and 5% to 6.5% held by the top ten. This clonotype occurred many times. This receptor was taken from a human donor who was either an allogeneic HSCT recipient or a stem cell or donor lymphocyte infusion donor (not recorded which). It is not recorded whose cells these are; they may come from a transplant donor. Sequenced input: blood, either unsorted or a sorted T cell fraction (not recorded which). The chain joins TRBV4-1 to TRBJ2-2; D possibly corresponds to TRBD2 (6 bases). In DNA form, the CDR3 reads TGCGCCAGCAGCCGAACTACCATACCCTTCGGGGGTCCCACCGGGGAGCTGTTTTTT. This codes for CASSRTTIPFGGPTGELFF.